This T cell receptor (beta chain) was profiled in a study of cytomegalovirus exposure and HLA in healthy donors. Germline values: CDR1 SGHRS, CDR2 YFSETQ. CDR3 length: 16 amino acids. The V and J ends lost 0 bases and 1 base, in that order; junction bases with no gene match: 5. The count of this clone is one. Assay: immunoSEQ multiplex PCR; the TCRdb copy retains only in-frame clones and omits some. This table holds about 110,000 clones, less than 90% found once. The sequenced sample consisted of PBMCs. This sequence was found in a woman between 18 and 30 years old in good health and CMV-seropositive. This chain uses TRBV5-1 with TRBJ2-3, with 7 bases aligning to TRBD2. The CDR3 DNA sequence: TGCGCCAGCAGCTTGGGGTCTAGCGGACGCACAGATACGCAGTATTTT. Translated: CASSLGSSGRTDTQYF. Full variable domain (rest looked up from reference TRBV5-1 and TRBJ2-3): KAGVTQTPRYLIKTRGQQVTLSCSPISGHRSVSWYQQTPGQGLQFLFEYFSETQRNKGNFPGRFSGRQFSNSRSEMNVSTLELGDSALYLCASSLGSSGRTDTQYFGPGTRLTVL.